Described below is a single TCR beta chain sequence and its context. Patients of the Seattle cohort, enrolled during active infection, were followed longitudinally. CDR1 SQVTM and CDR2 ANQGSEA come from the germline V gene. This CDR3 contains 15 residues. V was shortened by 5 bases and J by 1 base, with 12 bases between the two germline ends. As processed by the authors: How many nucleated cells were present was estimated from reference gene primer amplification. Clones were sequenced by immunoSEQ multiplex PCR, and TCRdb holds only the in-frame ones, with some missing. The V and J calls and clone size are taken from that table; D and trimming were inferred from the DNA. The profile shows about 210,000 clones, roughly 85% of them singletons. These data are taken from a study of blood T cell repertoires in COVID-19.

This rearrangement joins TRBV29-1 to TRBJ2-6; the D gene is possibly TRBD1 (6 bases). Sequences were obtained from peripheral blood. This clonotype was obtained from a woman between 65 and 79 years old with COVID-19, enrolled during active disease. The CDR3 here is CSVRTVESGANVLTF. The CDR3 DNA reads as TGCAGCGTTAGGACAGTTGAGTCTGGGGCCAACGTCCTGACTTTC.